This T cell receptor beta chain was recorded in a study of T cells of healthy individuals. TCRdb reprocessed the 5' RACE reads via MiXCR and lists one record per CDR3 protein. The sample shows 85,000 to 100,000 distinct CDR3 sequences, about 16% of them seen only once. This clonotype was seen a few times. CDR3 length: 17 residues. V shed 9 bases and J 5 bases; nucleotides not matched to a gene: 19. CDR1 is MGHRA and CDR2 is YSYEKL in the germline V gene. This TCR was recovered from a human donor in good health. The rearrangement joins TRBV4-1 to TRBJ2-5; 9 nucleotides line up with TRBD2. The CDR3 loop reads CASERTLSGSSRETQYF. CDR3 DNA: TGCGCCAGTGAACGGACCCTTAGCGGGAGTTCGAGGGAGACCCAGTACTTC.